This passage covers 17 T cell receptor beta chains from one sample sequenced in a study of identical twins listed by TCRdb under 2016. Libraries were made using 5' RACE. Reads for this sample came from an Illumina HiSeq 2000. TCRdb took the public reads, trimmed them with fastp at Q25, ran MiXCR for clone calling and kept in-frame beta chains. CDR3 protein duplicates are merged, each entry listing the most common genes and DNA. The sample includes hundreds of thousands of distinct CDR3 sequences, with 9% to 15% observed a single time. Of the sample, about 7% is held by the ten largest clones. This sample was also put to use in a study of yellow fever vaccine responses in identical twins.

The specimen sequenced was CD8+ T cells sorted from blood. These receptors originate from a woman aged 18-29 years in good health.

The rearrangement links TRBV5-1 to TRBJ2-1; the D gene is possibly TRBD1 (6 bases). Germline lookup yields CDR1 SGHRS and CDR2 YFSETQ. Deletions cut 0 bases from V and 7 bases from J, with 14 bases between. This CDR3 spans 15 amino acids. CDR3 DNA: TGCGCCAGCAGCTTGGAGGGGCTAAGGGGGAATGAGCAGTTCTTC. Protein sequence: CASSLEGLRGNEQFF. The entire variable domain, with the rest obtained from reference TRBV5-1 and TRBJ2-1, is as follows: KAGVTQTPRYLIKTRGQQVTLSCSPISGHRSVSWYQQTPGQGLQFLFEYFSETQRNKGNFPGRFSGRQFSNSRSEMNVSTLELGDSALYLCASSLEGLRGNEQFFGPGTRLTVL.

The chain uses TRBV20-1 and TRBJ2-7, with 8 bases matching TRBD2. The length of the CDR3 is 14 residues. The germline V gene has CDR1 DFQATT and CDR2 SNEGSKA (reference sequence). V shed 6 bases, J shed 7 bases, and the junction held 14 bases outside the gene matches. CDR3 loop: CSARGERESSEQYF. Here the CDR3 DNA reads TGCAGTGCCCGGGGGGAGCGGGAGTCGAGTGAGCAGTACTTC.

The CDR3 bases are TGTGCCAGCAGTGAGGTCGCCCAAGAGACCCAGTACTTC. Protein sequence: CASSEVAQETQYF. The chain recombines TRBV25-1 with TRBJ2-5; no clear D. Germline lookup yields CDR1 MGHDK and CDR2 SYGVNS. CDR3 size: 13 residues. Trimming took 3 bases from V and 1 from J, leaving 6 bases between them.

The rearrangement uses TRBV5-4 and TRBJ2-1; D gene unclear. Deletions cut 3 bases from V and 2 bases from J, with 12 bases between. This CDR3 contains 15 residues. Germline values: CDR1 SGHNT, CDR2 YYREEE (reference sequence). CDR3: CASSSRQGTYNEQFF. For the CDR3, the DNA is TGTGCCAGCAGCTCCCGACAAGGTACCTACAATGAGCAGTTCTTC.

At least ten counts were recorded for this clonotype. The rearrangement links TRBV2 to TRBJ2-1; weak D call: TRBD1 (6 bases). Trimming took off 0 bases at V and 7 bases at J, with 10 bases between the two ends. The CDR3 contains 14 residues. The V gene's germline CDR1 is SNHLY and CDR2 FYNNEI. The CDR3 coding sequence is TGTGCCAGCAGTGAAGCCTGGGACATAAATGAGCAGTTCTTC. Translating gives CASSEAWDINEQFF.

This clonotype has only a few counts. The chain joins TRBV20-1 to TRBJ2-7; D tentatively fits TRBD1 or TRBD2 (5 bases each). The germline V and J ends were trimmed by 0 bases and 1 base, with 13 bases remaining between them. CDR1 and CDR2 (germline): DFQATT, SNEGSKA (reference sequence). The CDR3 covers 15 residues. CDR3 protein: CSARDQTGPSYEQYF. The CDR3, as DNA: TGCAGTGCTAGAGATCAGACGGGGCCATCCTACGAGCAGTACTTC.

CDR3 sequence: CASSQATAKTDTQYF. CDR3 in DNA: TGTGCCAGCAGCCAAGCGACAGCGAAGACAGATACGCAGTATTTT. The chain links TRBV14 to TRBJ2-3; D is possibly TRBD1 (5 bases). The CDR3 is 15 residues long. The ends were cut back, 1 base at V and 3 bases at J, with 11 bases in the middle. In germline, CDR1 is SGHDN, CDR2 FVKESK. Full variable domain (outside the CDR3, taken from reference TRBV14 and TRBJ2-3): EAGVTQFPSHSVIEKGQTVTLRCDPISGHDNLYWYRRVMGKEIKFLLHFVKESKQDESGMPNNRFLAERTGGTYSTLKVQPAELEDSGVYFCASSQATAKTDTQYFGPGTRLTVL.

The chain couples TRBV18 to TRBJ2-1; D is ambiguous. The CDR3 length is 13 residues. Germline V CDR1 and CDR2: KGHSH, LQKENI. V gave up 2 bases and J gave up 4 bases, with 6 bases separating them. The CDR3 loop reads CASSPTAYNEQFF. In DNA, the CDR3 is TGTGCCAGCTCACCAACGGCGTACAATGAGCAGTTCTTC.

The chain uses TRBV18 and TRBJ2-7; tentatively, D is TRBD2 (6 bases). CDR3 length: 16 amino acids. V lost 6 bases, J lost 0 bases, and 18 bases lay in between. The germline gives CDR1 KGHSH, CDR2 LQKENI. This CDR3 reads CASSHRRIADSYEQYF. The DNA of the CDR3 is TGTGCCAGCTCCCATAGGCGGATAGCGGACTCCTACGAGCAGTACTTC. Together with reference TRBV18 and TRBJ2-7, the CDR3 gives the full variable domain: NAGVMQNPRHLVRRRGQEARLRCSPMKGHSHVYWYRQLPEEGLKFMVYLQKENIIDESGMPKERFSAEFPKEGPSILRIQQVVRGDSAAYFCASSHRRIADSYEQYFGPGTRLTVT.

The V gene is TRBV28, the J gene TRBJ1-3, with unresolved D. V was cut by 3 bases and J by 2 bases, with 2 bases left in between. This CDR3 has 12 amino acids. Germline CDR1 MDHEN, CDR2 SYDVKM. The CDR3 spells CASSFTGNTIYF. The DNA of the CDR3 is TGTGCCAGCAGTTTCACTGGAAACACCATATATTTT.

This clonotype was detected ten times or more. The CDR3 is CASSRNQGASGNTIYF. Written as DNA, the CDR3 is TGTGCCAGCAGCCGCAATCAGGGGGCCTCTGGAAACACCATATATTTT. V usage is TRBV4-2 and J usage is TRBJ1-3; TRBD1 aligns across 8 bases. The CDR3 is 16 amino acids. The ends lost 4 bases at V and 0 bases at J; junction bases unmatched: 5. The germline CDR1 and CDR2 sequences are LGHNA and YNFKEQ.

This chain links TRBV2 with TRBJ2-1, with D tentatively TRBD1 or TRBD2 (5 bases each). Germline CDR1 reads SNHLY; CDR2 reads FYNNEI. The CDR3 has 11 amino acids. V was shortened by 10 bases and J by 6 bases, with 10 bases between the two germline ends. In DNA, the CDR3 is TGTGCCAAGGGACCCCCCAATGAGCAGTTCTTC. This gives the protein CAKGPPNEQFF.

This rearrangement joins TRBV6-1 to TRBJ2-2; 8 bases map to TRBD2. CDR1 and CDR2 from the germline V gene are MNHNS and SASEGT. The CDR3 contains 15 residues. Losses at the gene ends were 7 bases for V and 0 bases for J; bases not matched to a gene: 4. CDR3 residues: CASKSGGANTGELFF. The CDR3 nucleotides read TGTGCCAGCAAGAGCGGGGGCGCGAACACCGGGGAGCTGTTTTTT.

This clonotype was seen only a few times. The CDR3 nucleotides read TGTGCCAGCAGCTTATATGGCGGGACGTTCTCAAGCACAGATACGCAGTATTTT. Its translation: CASSLYGGTFSSTDTQYF. V and J are TRBV7-3 and TRBJ2-3; D is possibly TRBD2 (6 bases). Trimming stripped 2 bases from V and 0 bases from J, with 18 bases between. CDR3 length equals 18 residues. Germline values: CDR1 SGHTA, CDR2 FQGTGA.

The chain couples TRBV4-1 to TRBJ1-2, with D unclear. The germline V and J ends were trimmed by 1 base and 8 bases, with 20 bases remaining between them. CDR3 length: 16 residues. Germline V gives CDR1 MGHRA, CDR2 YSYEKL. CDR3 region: CASSQGLSSLAWGYTF. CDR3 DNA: TGCGCCAGCAGCCAAGGGCTCTCCAGCTTAGCATGGGGCTACACCTTC.

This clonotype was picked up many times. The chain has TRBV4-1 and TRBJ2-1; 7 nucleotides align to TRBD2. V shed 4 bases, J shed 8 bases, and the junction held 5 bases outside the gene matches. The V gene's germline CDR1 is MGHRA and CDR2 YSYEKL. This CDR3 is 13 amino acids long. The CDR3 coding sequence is TGCGCCAGCAGCCGAGGACTAGTTTATGAGCAGTTCTTC. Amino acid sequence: CASSRGLVYEQFF.

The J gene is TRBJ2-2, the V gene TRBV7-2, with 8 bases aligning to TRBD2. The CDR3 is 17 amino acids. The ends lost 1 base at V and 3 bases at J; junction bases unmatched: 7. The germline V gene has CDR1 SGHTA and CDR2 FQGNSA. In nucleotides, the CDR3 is TGTGCCAGCAGCTTAGGGATAGCGGGGACGTACACCGGGGAGCTGTTTTTT. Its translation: CASSLGIAGTYTGELFF.